This entry concerns a single TCR beta chain. This clonotype was recorded many times. This clone's antigen is unknown. Qualities for individual bases were not recorded, and no much larger clone is one base off. The data derive from a study of T cell repertoires in cytomegalovirus infection (dated by TCRdb to about 2019). Concerning the study at large: The HLA type of each donor mattered for the analysis, because public TCR beta signatures pointed to carriage of CMV infection along with the matching HLA type. Beyond this particular receptor, the publication reports: The ex vivo response was dominated by HLA-C-restricted CMV-specific TCR beta clonotypes, which also provided the single most frequent clonotype in two of eight donors. In both this cohort and an independent roughly 330-donor cohort, the cumulative frequency of public TCR beta family members distinguished carriers of CMV infection plus the relevant HLA type.

From the germline V gene (reference sequence), CDR1 is GTSNPN and CDR2 is SVGIG. Germline trimming: 4 bases from V, 2 bases from J; junction bases outside gene matches: 2. The cysteine opens and the phenylalanine closes a CDR3 of 12 amino acids. Of all the DNA, just the CDR3 is kept, 36 bases in frame from base 1. The instrument given in TCRdb is Illumina HiSeq 1500. Using fastp trimming at Q25 and MiXCR clonotype assembly, TCRdb reanalyzed the public sequencing data and kept in-frame beta chains. Every distinct CDR3 protein forms one entry, paired with its most common genes and DNA. The sample yields roughly 240,000 distinct CDR3 sequences; roughly 6.5% were counted once. Around 6.9% of the sample is held by the ten biggest clonotypes.

The clonotype comes from a human donor in good health (CMV status not recorded). Some clones in this sample may be carry-over from other donors' samples. The chain uses TRBV30 and TRBJ2-7; TRBD1 lines up with 7 middle nucleotides. The specimen sequenced was PBMCs. The CDR3 protein is CAWKQGTYEQYF. The sequenced DNA is TGTGCCTGGAAACAGGGGACCTACGAGCAGTACTTC.